The TCR beta chain described here comes from a study of cytomegalovirus exposure and HLA in healthy donors. Study-wide findings and caveats: Per a prior analysis, the majority of TCR beta V segments were productive roughly 90% or roughly 30% of the time. CMV serostatus was the sole immune exposure information available.

This clone was found once. Its matching antigen is unknown. Vbeta (60) and Jbeta (13) primers were used in the PCR. Clones were read by immunoSEQ multiplex PCR, and TCRdb kept only the in-frame ones, dropping some. The sample lists about 150,000 clones; 80% were seen once. Though nominally healthy at sampling, donors likely had unrecorded immune exposures. The trim removed 5 bases at V and 0 bases at J, leaving 5 bases unmatched. Germline CDR1 SQVTM, CDR2 ANQGSEA. This CDR3 is 15 amino acids long. The rearrangement joins TRBV29-1 to TRBJ2-3, with 10 bases identical to TRBD1. The specimen was PBMCs. This TCR was recovered from a male donor in good health and CMV-seropositive. CDR3: CSVPPGQGSTDTQYF. CDR3 DNA: TGCAGCGTTCCCCCGGGACAGGGGAGCACAGATACGCAGTATTTT.